One sample yielded the 30 T cell receptor beta chains listed below, sequenced in a study of identical twins listed by TCRdb under 2016. Receptor libraries were prepared by 5' RACE. These reads were obtained on an Illumina HiSeq 2000. The raw public data were reprocessed by TCRdb itself: fastp quality trimming at Q25, MiXCR clonotype calling, in-frame beta chains only. Rows are combined by CDR3 protein, so each entry shows the most common genes and DNA. The sample table records some 600,000 distinct CDR3 sequences; roughly 6.6% of these occur just once. The top ten constitute around 1.6% of the sample. This sample also appeared in a second study, on yellow fever vaccine responses in identical twins.

Sequencing input: PBMCs. Source of these receptors: a young woman in good health.

The rearrangement links TRBV29-1 to TRBJ2-5; possible D gene TRBD2, 6 bases. CDR1 is SQVTM, CDR2 ANQGSEA, per germline. The CDR3 is made up of 12 amino acids. V was cut by 2 bases and J by 5 bases, with 9 bases left in between. The CDR3 protein is CSVESGGETQYF. CDR3 coding DNA: TGCAGCGTTGAATCCGGAGGGGAGACCCAGTACTTC.

This clonotype was detected a few times. The chain carries TRBV10-3 and TRBJ2-2; D unclear. This CDR3 is built from 14 residues. The germline V gene has CDR1 ENHRY and CDR2 SYGVKD. V was pared by 7 bases and J by 2 bases, with 11 bases between. For the CDR3, the DNA is TGTGCCATCACTGGGTCCGTCAACACCGGGGAGCTGTTTTTT. Translation gives CAITGSVNTGELFF.

V and J are TRBV5-1 and TRBJ2-3, with D possibly being TRBD2 (6 bases). Germline V gives CDR1 SGHRS, CDR2 YFSETQ. With 3 bases removed from V and 7 bases from J, the gap between germline ends came to 12 bases. The CDR3 is 13 residues long. CDR3 nucleotides: TGCGCCAGCAGCTACGGGACTCAAAATACGCAGTATTTT. Translated, it gives CASSYGTQNTQYF.

A few counts support this clonotype. V usage is TRBV10-1 and J usage is TRBJ2-3, with TRBD1 matching over 9 bases. The CDR3 is 15 residues long. Trimming cost V 3 bases and J 3 bases; bases outside gene matches: 4. Germline CDR1 reads WNHNN; CDR2 reads SYGVQD (reference sequence). The CDR3 DNA is TGCGCCAGCAGTGAAAGGACAGGGGTGACAGATACGCAGTATTTT. It translates to CASSERTGVTDTQYF.

This clonotype was seen at least ten times. The rearrangement uses TRBV14 and TRBJ2-7; D is undetermined. Germline-derived CDR1 and CDR2 are SGHDN and FVKESK. Trimming took off 3 bases at V and 3 bases at J, with 15 bases between the two ends. CDR3 length: 15 amino acids. CDR3 amino acids: CASSHPGPTNYEQYF. CDR3 DNA: TGTGCCAGCAGCCATCCCGGGCCAACAAACTACGAGCAGTACTTC.

In its sample, this clonotype was seen a few times. The chain recombines TRBV29-1 with TRBJ2-2; D may correspond to TRBD1 or TRBD2 (6 bases each). The CDR3 is 14 amino acids. V dropped 6 bases and J dropped 2 bases, with 13 bases sitting between them. Germline-derived CDR1 and CDR2 are SQVTM and ANQGSEA. The CDR3: CSVERGHNTGELFF. The CDR3, as DNA: TGCAGCGTCGAACGGGGGCATAACACCGGGGAGCTGTTTTTT.

This clonotype turned up a few times. V and J are TRBV27 and TRBJ2-1; the D is unclear. V gave up 2 bases and J gave up 7 bases, with 15 bases separating them. CDR3 size: 15 residues. From germline, CDR1 is MNHEY and CDR2 SMNVEV (reference sequence). For the CDR3, the DNA is TGTGCCAGCAGTTTAGGGTCCACCCCGTCGAATGAGCAGTTCTTC. This encodes CASSLGSTPSNEQFF.

This clonotype was seen many times. V gene TRBV29-1 combines with J gene TRBJ2-1; the match to TRBD2 covers 9 bases. Germline CDR1 is SQVTM and CDR2 is ANQGSEA. The V gene end was trimmed by 5 bases and the J gene end by 6 bases; junction bases not matched to a gene: 8. The CDR3 length is 14 residues. The CDR3 region is CSVPPGLAFNEQFF. As DNA, the CDR3 is TGCAGCGTTCCCCCGGGACTAGCCTTCAATGAGCAGTTCTTC.

This clonotype was counted once. At one end, the junction sequence differs from germline, possibly due to a read error. The chain uses TRBV20-1 and TRBJ2-1; possibly TRBD2 for D (5 bases). The CDR3 totals 19 residues. CDR1 DFQATT and CDR2 SNEGSKA come from the germline V gene (reference sequence). The CDR3 spells CCASPGKGLSVLRSDEQFF. The CDR3 bases are TGCTGTGCTAGCCCTGGGAAGGGCCTTAGCGTTCTTCGTTCGGATGAGCAGTTCTTC.

This rearrangement joins TRBV5-1 to TRBJ1-6, with 7 bases that match TRBD1. Trimming at V came to 4 bases and at J to 7 bases, leaving 5 bases not matched to a gene. Germline V lookup: CDR1 SGHRS, CDR2 YFSETQ. The CDR3 has 14 residues. The CDR3 nucleotides are TGCGCCAGCAGCCACAGGGGTGGGAATTCACCCCTCCACTTT. Encoded protein: CASSHRGGNSPLHF.

This clonotype was found a few times. The J gene is TRBJ1-5, the V gene TRBV7-9; the D is unclear. The V gene's germline CDR1 is SEHNR and CDR2 FQNEAQ (reference sequence). Trimming removed 5 bases at V and 5 bases at J, with 10 bases between. CDR3 length: 13 amino acids. CDR3 nucleotide sequence: TGTGCCAGCAGCCGGTCCGGGGATCAGCCCCAGCATTTT. Encoded protein: CASSRSGDQPQHF.

Many counts were recorded for this clonotype. The V and J genes are TRBV20-1 and TRBJ2-7, with TRBD1 matching 10 bases. Germline V gene sequence: CDR1 DFQATT, CDR2 SNEGSKA (reference sequence). The CDR3 has 14 residues. Trimming removed 3 bases from V and 3 bases from J; junction bases left unmatched: 5. The DNA of the CDR3 is TGCAGTGCTAGTCGGGACAGGGGTTTCTACGAGCAGTACGTC. It specifies CSASRDRGFYEQYV.

This clonotype was detected a few times. V and J are TRBV12-3 or TRBV12-4 and TRBJ1-2, with D maybe TRBD1 (5 bases). The V end lost 0 bases, the J end lost 4 bases, and 15 bases lay between the germline ends. The CDR3 length is 16 residues. The CDR3 protein is CASSLAQNRGAYGYTF. For the CDR3, the DNA is TGTGCCAGCAGTTTAGCGCAGAACCGGGGCGCCTATGGCTACACCTTC.

In its sample, this clonotype was seen many times. This chain uses TRBV20-1 with TRBJ1-4, with D maybe TRBD1 (6 bases). Looked up from germline, CDR1 is DFQATT and CDR2 is SNEGSKA (reference sequence). Trimming took 5 bases from V and 0 from J, leaving 16 bases between them. This CDR3 spans 16 amino acids. The CDR3 reads CSAPKGQTTTNEKLFF. CDR3 sequence (DNA): TGCAGTGCTCCAAAAGGACAGACGACAACTAATGAAAAACTGTTTTTT.

This clonotype was seen more than once but under ten times. The J gene is TRBJ2-3, the V gene TRBV5-1; 9 bases match TRBD2. Trimming took 5 bases from V and 5 from J; bases not matched to a gene: 12. The V gene's germline CDR1 is SGHRS and CDR2 YFSETQ. The CDR3 has 16 residues. The CDR3 bases are TGCGCCAGCAGTAGGACTGGGCGGGGGGGCCGAGATACGCAGTATTTT. Its translation is CASSRTGRGGRDTQYF.

The CDR3 coding sequence is TGCGCCAGCAGCCTCCGGGACAGGGTTGTGAATGAGCAGTTCTTC. Its translation is CASSLRDRVVNEQFF. The chain couples TRBV5-1 to TRBJ2-1; 9 bases agree with TRBD1. V shed 4 bases and J 7 bases; nucleotides not matched to a gene: 9. Germline V gene sequence: CDR1 SGHRS, CDR2 YFSETQ. The CDR3 is 15 amino acids.

This sequence joins TRBV2 and TRBJ2-6; TRBD1 might be the D (6 bases). Germline CDR1 reads SNHLY; CDR2 reads FYNNEI. The CDR3 is 17 residues long. Trimming removed 2 bases at V and 0 bases at J, with 11 bases between. CDR3 bases: TGTGCCAGCAGTGAACAGGGGATTAGCTCTGGGGCCAACGTCCTGACTTTC. It translates to CASSEQGISSGANVLTF.

This clonotype was detected many times. The CDR3 reads CASSLLGTSQETQYF. DNA of the CDR3: TGTGCCAGCAGTTTATTAGGGACCAGCCAAGAGACCCAGTACTTC. V usage is TRBV12-3 or TRBV12-4 and J usage is TRBJ2-5; D may be TRBD1 or TRBD2 (5 bases each). V lost 2 bases and J 1 base, leaving 11 bases between the germline ends. The CDR3 sequence is 15 residues long.

This clonotype was picked up a small number of times. The chain recombines TRBV15 with TRBJ2-2, with 7 bases that match TRBD1. CDR1 is LNHNV and CDR2 is YYDKDF in the germline V gene (reference sequence). V lost 5 bases and J lost 0; bases outside the gene matches: 6. The CDR3 sequence is 16 residues long. The CDR3 DNA sequence: TGTGCCACCAGCCGGGACAGAGCTACGAACACCGGGGAGCTGTTTTTT. Protein product: CATSRDRATNTGELFF.

The gene calls are TRBV28 and TRBJ2-3; 7 nucleotides agree with TRBD1. Germline V CDR1 and CDR2: MDHEN, SYDVKM. The CDR3 is 14 residues long. J was trimmed by 5 bases and V by 5 bases; bases with no gene match: 7. This CDR3 is CASSRQGSGDTQYF. As DNA, the CDR3 is TGTGCCAGCAGTCGACAGGGTTCAGGAGATACGCAGTATTTT.

This clonotype was seen a handful of times. The chain has TRBV2 and TRBJ2-5; possibly TRBD1 for D (6 bases). The CDR3 is made up of 14 amino acids. The V and J ends lost 2 bases and 3 bases respectively, with 10 bases between them. The V gene's germline CDR1 is SNHLY and CDR2 FYNNEI. The CDR3 DNA is TGTGCCAGCAGTGAATCGGCAGGGGAAGAGACCCAGTACTTC. Translated: CASSESAGEETQYF.

This clonotype has only a few counts. The rearrangement links TRBV27 to TRBJ2-2; D gene uncertain. The CDR3 runs 13 residues. V lost 1 base and J lost 6, with 6 bases in between. Germline lookup yields CDR1 MNHEY and CDR2 SMNVEV (reference sequence). Here the CDR3 reads CASSLYLAGELFF. As DNA, the CDR3 is TGTGCCAGCAGTTTATATTTGGCCGGGGAGCTGTTTTTT.

This clonotype was seen at least ten times. The gene calls are TRBV5-6 and TRBJ1-2; the D gene is possibly TRBD1 (5 bases). The CDR3 covers 13 residues. Trimming cost V 2 bases and J 7 bases, with 12 bases left between them. Germline lookup yields CDR1 SGHDT and CDR2 YYEEEE. CDR3 coding DNA: TGTGCCAGCAGCTTTCGAGGGACCCGTGGCTACACCTTC. This gives the protein CASSFRGTRGYTF.

This clonotype was counted at least ten times. The V call is TRBV11-2, the J call TRBJ2-1, with 13 bases aligning to TRBD2. The CDR3 consists of 16 residues. Germline CDR1 and CDR2: SGHAT and FQNNGV. The trim removed 5 bases at V and 8 bases at J, leaving 9 bases unmatched. The CDR3 DNA reads as TGTGCCAGCAGCCTGACCGGGACTAGCGGGACCTATGAGCAGTTCTTC. It specifies CASSLTGTSGTYEQFF.

This clonotype was seen more than once but under ten times. The rearrangement uses TRBV25-1 and TRBJ2-1, with TRBD2 as a possible D gene (5 bases). Germline V gives CDR1 MGHDK, CDR2 SYGVNS. V dropped 0 bases and J dropped 7 bases, with 16 bases sitting between them. The CDR3 has 16 residues. CDR3 loop: CASSEYLGIRGNEQFF. CDR3 sequence (DNA): TGTGCCAGCAGTGAATACCTGGGTATTCGGGGAAATGAGCAGTTCTTC.

This chain connects TRBV12-3 or TRBV12-4 to TRBJ1-2, with 12 bases matching TRBD1. The V segment lost 3 bases and the J segment 8 bases; nucleotides outside the gene matches: 13. The length of the CDR3 is 17 residues. CDR3 DNA: TGTGCCAGCAGTTTTCAGGGCGGGACAGGGGGCGCTTGGGGCTACACCTTC. This sequence encodes CASSFQGGTGGAWGYTF.

This clonotype has just a few counts. The chain joins TRBV24-1 to TRBJ2-1; D not certain. The V end was cut by 4 bases, the J end by 0 bases, with 12 bases between. CDR1 and CDR2 (germline): KGHDR, SFDVKD. The length of the CDR3 is 16 residues. DNA for the CDR3: TGTGCCACCAGTGACCGAGCCCATGACTCCTACAATGAGCAGTTCTTC. Its protein product is CATSDRAHDSYNEQFF.

This clonotype has more than one count but fewer than ten. The chain combines TRBV20-1 with TRBJ2-2; 8 bases line up with TRBD2. Trimming took 0 bases from V and 7 from J; bases not matched to a gene: 13. Germline V gene data show CDR1 as DFQATT and CDR2 as SNEGSKA (reference sequence). The length of the CDR3 is 17 residues. CDR3 protein: CSARDYKRGTTGGELFF. In DNA form, the CDR3 reads TGCAGTGCTAGAGATTACAAGCGGGGGACCACCGGCGGGGAGCTGTTTTTT.

The CDR3 is CASRPPLRRTEAFF. The CDR3 DNA reads as TGTGCCAGTAGACCCCCCTTAAGGCGCACTGAAGCTTTCTTT. V is TRBV19 and J is TRBJ1-1; D unclear. The germline V gene encodes CDR1 LNHDA and CDR2 SQIVND (reference sequence). The ends were cut back, 6 bases at V and 4 bases at J, with 15 bases in the middle. The CDR3 extends over 14 amino acids. The variable domain in full, with the rest retrieved from reference TRBV19 and TRBJ1-1, is DGGITQSPKYLFRKEGQNVTLSCEQNLNHDAMYWYRQDPGQGLRLIYYSQIVNDFQKGDIAEGYSVSREKKESFPLTVTSAQKNPTAFYLCASRPPLRRTEAFFGQGTRLTVV.

V and J are TRBV6-4 and TRBJ2-7, with 11 bases matching TRBD2. V lost 4 bases, J lost 7 bases, and 27 bases stayed unmatched. There are 21 residues in the CDR3. Germline-derived CDR1 and CDR2 are MRHNA and SNTAGT. The CDR3 sequence: CASSVTSGSHYTTSYDREQYF. As DNA, the CDR3 is TGTGCCAGCAGTGTAACTAGCGGGAGCCACTATACTACATCCTACGATCGTGAGCAGTACTTC.